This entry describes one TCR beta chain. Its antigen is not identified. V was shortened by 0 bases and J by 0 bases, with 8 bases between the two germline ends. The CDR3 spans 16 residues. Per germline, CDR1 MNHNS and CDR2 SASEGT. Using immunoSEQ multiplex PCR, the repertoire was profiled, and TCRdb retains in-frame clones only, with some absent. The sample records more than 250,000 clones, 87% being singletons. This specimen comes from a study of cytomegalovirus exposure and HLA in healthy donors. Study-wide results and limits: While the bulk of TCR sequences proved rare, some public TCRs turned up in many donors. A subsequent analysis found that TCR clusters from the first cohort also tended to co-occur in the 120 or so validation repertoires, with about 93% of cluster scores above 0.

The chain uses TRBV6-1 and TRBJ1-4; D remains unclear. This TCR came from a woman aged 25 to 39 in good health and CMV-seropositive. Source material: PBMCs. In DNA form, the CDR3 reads TGTGCCAGCAGTGAAGCCTCACTAACAACTAATGAAAAACTGTTTTTT. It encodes CASSEASLTTNEKLFF.